This T cell receptor beta chain originates from a study of blood T cell repertoires in COVID-19. As for the study in general: COVID-19 samples, acute and convalescent, were from the United States, Italy and Spain.

V shed 3 bases and J 1 base; nucleotides not matched to a gene: 13. Per the germline V gene, CDR1 is SQVTM and CDR2 is ANQGSEA. This CDR3 is 17 amino acids long. The authors' processing: Counts of nucleated cells, estimated from reference gene primer amplification, were obtained. Measured with immunoSEQ multiplex PCR; TCRdb has only the in-frame clones, and not every one. V, J and clone size are taken as reported in that table, and D and trimming were inferred from the DNA itself. Altogether under 250,000 clones are present, around 83% being singletons, with the ten largest covering about 9%. Sample: peripheral blood. The genes are TRBV29-1 and TRBJ2-3; 7 positions agree with TRBD1. The TCR was taken from a man aged 50-59 years with active or convalescent COVID-19. The CDR3 DNA sequence: TGCAGCGTTGAGTCCAGGGGGAGTCGGCGGGGCACAGATACGCAGTATTTT. It encodes CSVESRGSRRGTDTQYF.